This TCR beta chain derives from a study of immune evolution from preneoplasia to lung adenocarcinoma. In this sample, this clone turned up once. Its antigen is not identified. The germline V gene has CDR1 SGHRS and CDR2 YFSETQ. The trim removed 4 bases at V and 0 bases at J, leaving 9 bases unmatched. The CDR3 consists of 18 residues. Here immunoSEQ multiplex PCR was the method, and the copy in TCRdb shows in-frame clones only, minus some. The profile shows around 7,400 clones, 70% to 80% of them singletons. Patients had resection in Japan or China between 2014 and 2017. Broader study findings: Later-stage lesions appeared to have more T cells, more diversity, less clonality. T cell clonality was higher in KRAS-mutant than EGFR-mutant or wild-type nodules. Top clone share appeared to fall from AAH through AIS, MIA, adenocarcinoma.

This clonotype was sampled from a person aged 65 to 79 with lung adenocarcinoma. V and J are TRBV5-1 and TRBJ2-3; TRBD2 agrees at 12 bases. Sequencing was carried out using FFPE minimally invasive lung adenocarcinoma tissue. The CDR3 bases are TGCGCCAGCAGCCCAGGACTAGCGGGGATCACTAGCACAGATACGCAGTATTTT. This codes for CASSPGLAGITSTDTQYF. Supplemented by reference TRBV5-1 and TRBJ2-3, the full variable domain reads KAGVTQTPRYLIKTRGQQVTLSCSPISGHRSVSWYQQTPGQGLQFLFEYFSETQRNKGNFPGRFSGRQFSNSRSEMNVSTLELGDSALYLCASSPGLAGITSTDTQYFGPGTRLTVL.